The 2 T cell receptor beta chains below come from one sample, sequenced in a study of T-cell memory formation after mild COVID-19. TCRdb used MiXCR to reprocess the 5' RACE reads, holding one entry per CDR3 protein. There are hundreds of thousands of distinct CDR3 sequences in the sample; about a fifth occur only once, and roughly 8.3% lies in the top ten. The sample consisted of PBMCs or a T cell subset sorted from them (not recorded which). These receptors all come from an adult woman who had mild COVID-19 (a few samples of this study predate the infection). Cell type and time point are not known.

The rearrangement joins TRBV2 to TRBJ2-5, with TRBD1 matching over 9 bases. This CDR3 contains 15 residues. Germline V gene lookup returns CDR1 SNHLY and CDR2 FYNNEI. V dropped 5 bases and J dropped 5; count of bases not matched to a gene: 9. CDR3 sequence: CASSPFRDREETQYF. The CDR3 DNA sequence: TGTGCCAGCAGTCCTTTCCGGGACAGGGAGGAGACCCAGTACTTC. Complete variable domain (other parts from reference TRBV2 and TRBJ2-5): EPEVTQTPSHQVTQMGQEVILRCVPISNHLYFYWYRQILGQKVEFLVSFYNNEISEKSEIFDDQFSVERPDGSNFTLKIRSTKLEDSAMYFCASSPFRDREETQYFGPGTRLLVL.

This chain links TRBV5-4 with TRBJ1-2, with TRBD1 as a possible D gene (5 bases). The V gene's germline CDR1 is SGHNT and CDR2 YYREEE (reference sequence). Trimming stripped 3 bases from V and 6 bases from J, with 18 bases between. CDR3 size: 15 residues. Here the CDR3 reads CASSWRRQPSDGYTF. The CDR3 DNA reads TGTGCCAGCAGCTGGAGGCGACAGCCTTCCGATGGCTACACCTTC.